The 13 T cell receptor beta chains below come from one sample, sequenced in a study of follicular helper T cells after annual influenza vaccination. Profiling relied on immunoSEQ multiplex PCR, and the TCRdb table lists in-frame clones only, not all of them. The profile covers fewer than 7,500 clones, with roughly 80% appearing a single time and around 0.55% taken by the ten largest. Documented time point: 2015-2016 season, 7 days after influenza vaccination. The sequences come from CXCR5- memory CD4+ T cells sorted from blood, collected 7 days after influenza vaccination. The source of these receptors is an adult who received the influenza vaccine.

V usage is TRBV10-3 and J usage is TRBJ1-2; maybe TRBD1 (6 bases). The V gene lost 6 bases and the J gene lost 6 bases, with 14 bases spanning the gap. Germline V lookup: CDR1 ENHRY, CDR2 SYGVKD. CDR3 length equals 13 residues. The CDR3, as DNA: TGTGCCATCAGAGGGGGAGGGAATGATGGCTACACCTTC. Protein product: CAIRGGGNDGYTF.

The chain uses TRBV10-3 and TRBJ1-4, with D possibly being TRBD1 (6 bases). Germline CDR1 reads ENHRY; CDR2 reads SYGVKD. V lost 6 bases to trimming and J lost 0 bases, with 11 bases between them. The CDR3 has 15 amino acids. The CDR3 bases are TGTGCCATCAGAAGGACAGAAGCAACTAATGAAAAACTGTTTTTT. Encoded protein: CAIRRTEATNEKLFF.

This chain uses TRBV13 with TRBJ1-2; D unclear. Trimming took 2 bases from V and 2 from J, leaving 6 bases between them. Germline CDR1 reads PRHDT; CDR2 reads FYEKMQ (reference sequence). The CDR3 length is 13 residues. The CDR3 region has the DNA TGTGCCAGCAGCTTAACCAGCAACTATGGCTACACCTTC. It codes for CASSLTSNYGYTF.

V and J are TRBV2 and TRBJ1-2; D gene uncertain. V dropped 0 bases and J dropped 6 bases, with 11 bases sitting between them. The CDR3 is 14 amino acids. Germline-derived CDR1 and CDR2 are SNHLY and FYNNEI. This CDR3 is CASSEAADLDGYTF. CDR3 coding DNA: TGTGCCAGCAGTGAAGCAGCGGACTTAGATGGCTACACCTTC. Complete variable domain (other parts from reference TRBV2 and TRBJ1-2): EPEVTQTPSHQVTQMGQEVILRCVPISNHLYFYWYRQILGQKVEFLVSFYNNEISEKSEIFDDQFSVERPDGSNFTLKIRSTKLEDSAMYFCASSEAADLDGYTFGSGTRLTVV.

The CDR3 coding sequence is TGTGCCAGCAGCACACTAGGTGTAGAGACCCAGTACTTC. This codes for CASSTLGVETQYF. The chain employs TRBV7-6 and TRBJ2-5, with D possibly being TRBD2 (5 bases). V was pared by 5 bases and J by 4 bases, with 11 bases between. The CDR3 runs to 13 residues. Germline assignment: CDR1 SGHVS and CDR2 FNYEAQ.

This clone was detected only once. The rearrangement joins TRBV18 to TRBJ2-7; D is unresolved. V was clipped by 3 bases and J by 3 bases, with 12 bases between them. Germline V gene lookup returns CDR1 KGHSH and CDR2 LQKENI. The CDR3 consists of 14 residues. DNA of the CDR3: TGTGCCAGCTCACCGCGTGTACCGAGCTACGAGCAGTACTTC. Translated, it gives CASSPRVPSYEQYF. Combining the CDR3 with reference TRBV18 and TRBJ2-7 gives the whole variable domain NAGVMQNPRHLVRRRGQEARLRCSPMKGHSHVYWYRQLPEEGLKFMVYLQKENIIDESGMPKERFSAEFPKEGPSILRIQQVVRGDSAAYFCASSPRVPSYEQYFGPGTRLTVT.

The rearrangement joins TRBV7-2 to TRBJ2-1; TRBD2 aligns across 8 bases. V lost 2 bases, J lost 2 bases, and 5 bases stayed unmatched. The CDR3 loop spans 16 amino acids. Looked up from germline, CDR1 is SGHTA and CDR2 is FQGNSA. CDR3 nucleotide sequence: TGTGCCAGCAGCTTATGGTCGGGGGGGACCTACAATGAGCAGTTCTTC. The encoded protein is CASSLWSGGTYNEQFF.

V usage is TRBV18 and J usage is TRBJ1-4, with D possibly matching TRBD1 (5 bases). The CDR3 has 14 residues. Germline V gives CDR1 KGHSH, CDR2 LQKENI. Trimming left V 6 bases short and J 7 bases short, with 15 bases between. CDR3 sequence reads: CASSSDTGGEKLFF. DNA of the CDR3: TGTGCCAGCTCTTCAGACACGGGGGGTGAAAAACTGTTTTTT.

The chain employs TRBV7-2 and TRBJ2-7; TRBD2 matches at 10 bases. J lost 1 base, V lost 4 bases, and 7 bases had no gene match. The CDR3 runs 16 residues. Germline V lookup: CDR1 SGHTA, CDR2 FQGNSA. The CDR3 nucleotides are TGTGCCAGCAGCTGGAGCGGGGGGGCCTTTTCCTACGAGCAGTACTTC. Amino acids: CASSWSGGAFSYEQYF.

This clone has only one observation. The chain carries TRBV27 and TRBJ1-1; no clear D gene. Trimming pared 0 bases from V and 3 bases from J, leaving 8 bases between. CDR1 is MNHEY, CDR2 SMNVEV, per germline (reference sequence). This CDR3 spans 14 amino acids. This CDR3 is CASSLSRPDTEAFF. Written as DNA, the CDR3 is TGTGCCAGCAGTTTATCGCGGCCGGACACTGAAGCTTTCTTT.

This clone was counted a single time. The V gene is TRBV6-6, the J gene TRBJ1-1, with a tentative D call TRBD1 (5 bases). The germline CDR1 and CDR2 sequences are MNHNY and SVGAGI (reference sequence). This CDR3 spans 13 amino acids. The ends were cut back, 7 bases at V and 3 bases at J, with 12 bases in the middle. CDR3 DNA sequence: TGTGCCAGCATATCCGGGGCGGACACTGAAGCTTTCTTT. It is translated as CASISGADTEAFF.

The chain recombines TRBV5-8 with TRBJ2-3; 8 bases align to TRBD1. CDR1 is SGHTS and CDR2 is YDEGEE in the germline V gene. The trim removed 4 bases at V and 2 bases at J, leaving 6 bases unmatched. The CDR3 loop spans 15 amino acids. The CDR3 region has the DNA TGTGCCAGCAGCCCCCGGACAGGGCTCACAGATACGCAGTATTTT. Translation: CASSPRTGLTDTQYF.

The genes are TRBV7-2 and TRBJ1-5, with D unresolved. The CDR3 consists of 15 residues. Trimming pared 1 base from V and 1 base from J, leaving 8 bases between. Germline values: CDR1 SGHTA, CDR2 FQGNSA. CDR3 sequence reads: CASSLGWQSNQPQHF. The CDR3 nucleotides are TGTGCCAGCAGCTTAGGCTGGCAGAGCAATCAGCCCCAGCATTTT. The variable domain in full, with the rest retrieved from reference TRBV7-2 and TRBJ1-5, is GAGVSQSPSNKVTEKGKDVELRCDPISGHTALYWYRQSLGQGLEFLIYFQGNSAPDKSGLPSDRFSAERTGGSVSTLTIQRTQQEDSAVYLCASSLGWQSNQPQHFGDGTRLSIL.